The 30 T cell receptor beta chains reported below all come from one sample, sequenced in a study of blood T cell repertoires in COVID-19. This table comes from immunoSEQ multiplex PCR, and its TCRdb copy is limited to in-frame clones, with some not included. The sample yields around 270,000 clones, approximately 86% seen once. Sequencing was done on a sample of peripheral blood. The receptors come from a middle-aged man who had recovered from COVID-19.

The V gene is TRBV2, the J gene TRBJ2-3, with 7 bases matching TRBD2. CDR1 and CDR2 from the germline V gene are SNHLY and FYNNEI. The CDR3 is made up of 13 amino acids. The V segment lost 6 bases and the J segment 4 bases; nucleotides outside the gene matches: 4. This chain's CDR3 is CASRGGGADTQYF. For the CDR3, the DNA is TGTGCCAGCAGGGGCGGGGGAGCAGATACGCAGTATTTT.

The genes are TRBV10-1 and TRBJ1-4; 11 bases map to TRBD1. J lost 8 bases, V lost 5 bases, and 10 bases had no gene match. This CDR3 comprises 16 residues. Germline V lookup: CDR1 WNHNN, CDR2 SYGVQD (reference sequence). CDR3: CASSTGQGARWEKLFF. CDR3 in DNA: TGCGCCAGCAGTACCGGACAGGGGGCGCGTTGGGAAAAACTGTTTTTT.

The chain employs TRBV6-5 and TRBJ2-1; D gene uncertain. The CDR3 sequence is 15 residues long. Germline CDR1 and CDR2: MNHEY and SVGAGI. The V and J ends lost 4 bases and 5 bases respectively, with 15 bases between them. CDR3 protein: CASSSPMSLNNEQFF. The CDR3 coding sequence is TGTGCCAGCAGTTCTCCGATGAGTCTCAACAATGAGCAGTTCTTC.

Written as DNA, the CDR3 is TGCGCCAGCAGCTTCGGGGGGTCTTACAATGAGCAGTTCTTC. Protein: CASSFGGSYNEQFF. This chain links TRBV5-1 with TRBJ2-1; 7 bases are shared with TRBD2. Germline CDR1 is SGHRS and CDR2 is YFSETQ. The CDR3 has 14 residues. Trimming cost V 2 bases and J 4 bases; bases outside gene matches: 3.

The J gene is TRBJ2-1, the V gene TRBV5-1; D unclear. The CDR3 extends over 14 amino acids. Germline values: CDR1 SGHRS, CDR2 YFSETQ. The V gene lost 0 bases and the J gene lost 1 base, with 5 bases spanning the gap. In DNA, the CDR3 is TGCGCCAGCAGCTTGGCCCAATCCTACAATGAGCAGTTCTTC. Translation gives CASSLAQSYNEQFF.

This clone was found once. V gene TRBV4-1 combines with J gene TRBJ1-3, with D unresolved. This CDR3 is 15 amino acids long. V was clipped by 0 bases and J by 2 bases, with 8 bases between them. Germline CDR1 and CDR2: MGHRA and YSYEKL. The CDR3 spells CASSQEGLPGNTIYF. The CDR3 DNA reads as TGCGCCAGCAGCCAAGAGGGCCTCCCTGGAAACACCATATATTTT.

The CDR3 protein is CASSYGDRARGEQYF. The CDR3 DNA sequence: TGTGCCAGCAGTTACGGGGACAGGGCGAGAGGGGAGCAGTACTTC. V gene TRBV6-2 or TRBV6-3 combines with J gene TRBJ2-7, with TRBD1 identical over 9 bases. This CDR3 is 15 amino acids long. The J segment lost 7 bases and the V segment lost 2 bases, leaving 9 bases of the junction unmatched. The germline CDR1 and CDR2 sequences are MNHEY and SVGEGT.

The V gene is TRBV3-1 (or the pseudogene TRBV3-2), the J gene TRBJ2-7; 7 bases match TRBD1. The J segment lost 6 bases and the V segment lost 3 bases, leaving 8 bases of the junction unmatched. Germline-derived CDR1 and CDR2 are LGHDT and YNNKEL (reference sequence). CDR3 length: 14 amino acids. CDR3 region: CASSQGAPGGEQYF. DNA for the CDR3: TGTGCCAGCAGCCAGGGGGCCCCAGGGGGCGAGCAGTACTTC.

J is TRBJ2-7 and V is TRBV9; 7 bases are a match to TRBD2. This CDR3 contains 15 residues. CDR1 is SGDLS, CDR2 YYNGEE, per germline. J gave up 5 bases and V 0 bases, and 8 bases lay outside the gene matches. CDR3 bases: TGTGCCAGCAGCGTAGGACCAGCGGGGTCCGACGAGCAGTACTTC. It yields the protein CASSVGPAGSDEQYF.

The chain carries TRBV7-9 and TRBJ2-1, with no clear D. Trimming pared 2 bases from V and 4 bases from J, leaving 6 bases between. Germline V gene lookup returns CDR1 SEHNR and CDR2 FQNEAQ (reference sequence). The CDR3 loop spans 13 amino acids. The CDR3: CASSLSTYNEQFF. CDR3 sequence (DNA): TGTGCCAGCAGCTTATCGACTTACAATGAGCAGTTCTTC. The whole variable domain, filled in from reference TRBV7-9 and TRBJ2-1, reads DTGVSQNPRHKITKRGQNVTFRCDPISEHNRLYWYRQTLGQGPEFLTYFQNEAQLEKSRLLSDRFSAERPKGSFSTLEIQRTEQGDSAMYLCASSLSTYNEQFFGPGTRLTVL.

This clone came up once. CDR3 region: CASSDRGSSGNTIYF. The CDR3 region has the DNA TGTGCCAGTAGTGACAGGGGAAGCTCTGGAAACACCATATATTTT. This chain joins TRBV19 and TRBJ1-3; 8 bases align to TRBD1. CDR3 length: 15 amino acids. Germline CDR1 and CDR2: LNHDA and SQIVND (reference sequence). Trimming cost V 5 bases and J 0 bases; bases outside gene matches: 3.

The chain recombines TRBV7-9 with TRBJ2-7, with D possibly matching TRBD1 (6 bases). Germline V gene lookup returns CDR1 SEHNR and CDR2 FQNEAQ (reference sequence). This CDR3 is 15 amino acids long. V lost 4 bases to trimming and J lost 4 bases, with 17 bases between them. CDR3 nucleotides: TGTGCCAGCAGCTCCCCCCGAGACAGGATGTACGAGCAGTACTTC. This encodes CASSSPRDRMYEQYF. The full variable domain, its missing parts supplied by reference TRBV7-9 and TRBJ2-7, is DTGVSQNPRHKITKRGQNVTFRCDPISEHNRLYWYRQTLGQGPEFLTYFQNEAQLEKSRLLSDRFSAERPKGSFSTLEIQRTEQGDSAMYLCASSSPRDRMYEQYFGPGTRLTVT.

This clone showed up just once. The V call is TRBV19, the J call TRBJ2-7; D is possibly TRBD1 (6 bases). This CDR3 is 16 amino acids long. CDR1 and CDR2 (germline): LNHDA, SQIVND (reference sequence). The V and J ends lost 1 base and 2 bases respectively, with 15 bases between them. The CDR3 here is CASSIAAGTPTYEQYF. The CDR3, as DNA: TGTGCCAGTAGTATAGCGGCCGGGACACCCACCTACGAGCAGTACTTC.

The rearrangement joins TRBV11-2 to TRBJ2-3; TRBD1 matches at 8 bases. This CDR3 has 14 residues. Unmatched junction bases numbered 6, after V lost 5 bases and J lost 5 bases. From germline, CDR1 is SGHAT and CDR2 FQNNGV. This CDR3 is CASSPGQGVDTQYF. The CDR3 bases are TGTGCCAGCAGCCCTGGACAGGGTGTAGATACGCAGTATTTT.

The gene calls are TRBV5-1 and TRBJ1-6; tentative D call: TRBD1 (6 bases). Germline CDR1 is SGHRS and CDR2 is YFSETQ. V lost 3 bases and J 10 bases, leaving 17 bases between the germline ends. This CDR3 region has 15 residues. The CDR3 DNA reads as TGCGCCAGCAGCTCCATCTCAGGGGCAGAGTCACCCCTCCACTTT. This sequence encodes CASSSISGAESPLHF.

This chain joins TRBV18 and TRBJ1-2, with 10 bases aligning to TRBD1. The junction had 7 bases not matched to a gene; V was cut back by 2 bases and J by 4 bases. CDR3 size: 16 residues. Looked up from germline, CDR1 is KGHSH and CDR2 is LQKENI. The CDR3 region has the DNA TGTGCCAGCTCACCAGTGTCGGGACAGGGGATCTATGGCTACACCTTC. It is translated as CASSPVSGQGIYGYTF.

V and J are TRBV3-1 (or the pseudogene TRBV3-2) and TRBJ2-1; TRBD2 agrees at 8 bases. V shed 0 bases and J 4 bases; nucleotides not matched to a gene: 8. CDR3 length: 17 amino acids. Germline V gene lookup returns CDR1 LGHDT and CDR2 YNNKEL (reference sequence). The CDR3 nucleotides read TGTGCCAGCAGCCAAGAAAGACTAGCGAATAATTACAATGAGCAGTTCTTC. Amino acid sequence: CASSQERLANNYNEQFF.

The chain uses TRBV7-9 and TRBJ2-1, with 7 bases identical to TRBD2. Unmatched junction bases numbered 7, after V lost 8 bases and J lost 0 bases. The CDR3 is 15 amino acids. Germline V CDR1 and CDR2: SEHNR, FQNEAQ (reference sequence). CDR3 region: CASWEGFSSYNEQFF. For the CDR3, the DNA is TGTGCCAGCTGGGAGGGGTTTAGCTCCTACAATGAGCAGTTCTTC. Full variable domain (outside the CDR3, taken from reference TRBV7-9 and TRBJ2-1): DTGVSQNPRHKITKRGQNVTFRCDPISEHNRLYWYRQTLGQGPEFLTYFQNEAQLEKSRLLSDRFSAERPKGSFSTLEIQRTEQGDSAMYLCASWEGFSSYNEQFFGPGTRLTVL.

The genes are TRBV10-2 and TRBJ2-7; TRBD2 matches at 7 bases. Germline V CDR1 and CDR2: WSHSY, SAAADI. The V gene end was trimmed by 7 bases and the J gene end by 0 bases; junction bases not matched to a gene: 12. The CDR3 is 16 amino acids. CDR3 coding DNA: TGCGCCAGCATTTCAACCGCCGGGACTACCTCCTACGAGCAGTACTTC. Protein product: CASISTAGTTSYEQYF.

The V gene is TRBV27, the J gene TRBJ2-3; 7 nucleotides agree with TRBD1. Losses at the gene ends were 5 bases for V and 5 bases for J; bases not matched to a gene: 4. This CDR3 region has 13 residues. Germline V gene data show CDR1 as MNHEY and CDR2 as SMNVEV (reference sequence). In DNA form, the CDR3 reads TGTGCCAGCAGTGGACAGGTCAAAGATACGCAGTATTTT. Amino acids: CASSGQVKDTQYF.

The chain is built from TRBV5-6 and TRBJ2-5; no firm D call. V shed 0 bases and J shed 1 base, with 7 bases lying between them. Germline V lookup: CDR1 SGHDT, CDR2 YYEEEE. CDR3 length equals 14 residues. This CDR3 is CASSLAYLQETQYF. CDR3 nucleotides: TGTGCCAGCAGCTTGGCCTATCTCCAAGAGACCCAGTACTTC.

The chain couples TRBV19 to TRBJ1-1; D perhaps matches TRBD1 (6 bases). Between the trimmed V and J ends, which lost 3 bases and 4 bases, there was a span of 12 bases. Germline CDR1 reads LNHDA; CDR2 reads SQIVND (reference sequence). This CDR3 is 14 amino acids long. Here the CDR3 reads CASSIGGLGTEAFF. Here the CDR3 DNA reads TGTGCCAGTAGTATCGGGGGGCTCGGCACTGAAGCTTTCTTT.

The rearrangement joins TRBV12-5 to TRBJ1-5; TRBD1 might be the D (6 bases). CDR1 and CDR2 (germline): LGHNT, FRNRAP. The CDR3 totals 16 residues. Trimming shortened V by 3 bases and J by 7 bases, and 19 bases separated the two germline ends. As DNA, the CDR3 is TGTGCTAGTGGTTTAACAAACGCCAGGGGCTGGCAGCCCCAGCATTTT. Translation gives CASGLTNARGWQPQHF.

The chain couples TRBV3-1 (or the pseudogene TRBV3-2) to TRBJ2-1, with 12 bases that match TRBD1. J gave up 7 bases and V 2 bases, and 6 bases lay outside the gene matches. The CDR3 is 16 residues long. Per the germline V gene, CDR1 is LGHDT and CDR2 is YNNKEL (reference sequence). CDR3 nucleotides: TGTGCCAGCAGCCAACCGGGACAGGGGGCGTGGAATGAGCAGTTCTTC. Translated, it gives CASSQPGQGAWNEQFF.

The chain uses TRBV7-2 and TRBJ1-5; D may be TRBD1 (6 bases). Germline CDR1 and CDR2: SGHTA and FQGNSA. The CDR3 length is 16 residues. V was trimmed by 1 base and J by 5 bases, leaving 15 bases between them. This chain's CDR3 is CASSLVWGTQDQPQHF. CDR3 coding DNA: TGTGCCAGCAGCTTAGTCTGGGGGACACAAGATCAGCCCCAGCATTTT. The variable domain in full, completed from reference TRBV7-2 and TRBJ1-5, reads GAGVSQSPSNKVTEKGKDVELRCDPISGHTALYWYRQSLGQGLEFLIYFQGNSAPDKSGLPSDRFSAERTGGSVSTLTIQRTQQEDSAVYLCASSLVWGTQDQPQHFGDGTRLSIL.

V is TRBV29-1 and J is TRBJ2-2; 8 nucleotides agree with TRBD2. Looked up from germline, CDR1 is SQVTM and CDR2 is ANQGSEA. This CDR3 has 17 residues. The junction had 17 bases not matched to a gene; V was cut back by 8 bases and J by 3 bases. This CDR3 reads CSFLRWEAGDYTGELFF. For the CDR3, the DNA is TGCAGCTTCCTCCGGTGGGAAGCGGGGGATTACACCGGGGAGCTGTTTTTT.

This clone has just a few counts. The chain couples TRBV19 to TRBJ1-1; D is ambiguous. This CDR3 is 15 amino acids long. The germline gives CDR1 LNHDA, CDR2 SQIVND (reference sequence). The germline V and J ends were trimmed by 3 bases and 3 bases, with 14 bases remaining between them. The CDR3 spells CASSIRGISDTEAFF. CDR3 nucleotide sequence: TGTGCCAGTAGTATTAGAGGGATTTCGGACACTGAAGCTTTCTTT.

J is TRBJ2-1 and V is TRBV29-1, with D unresolved. The CDR3 has 11 amino acids. V shed 4 bases and J shed 10 bases, with 11 bases lying between them. The germline CDR1 and CDR2 sequences are SQVTM and ANQGSEA. The CDR3 region has the DNA TGCAGCGTTGGGTTTGGGCCCGAGCAGTTCTTC. Residues: CSVGFGPEQFF.

The CDR3 loop is CASSSTGTVYGYTF. The CDR3 nucleotides read TGTGCCAGTAGTAGCACCGGGACAGTCTATGGCTACACCTTC. This chain links TRBV19 with TRBJ1-2, with TRBD1 matching 7 bases. CDR3 length equals 14 residues. V was clipped by 4 bases and J by 4 bases; unmatched bases: 6. The germline gives CDR1 LNHDA, CDR2 SQIVND (reference sequence).

V gene TRBV29-1 combines with J gene TRBJ2-5, with TRBD2 as a possible D gene (5 bases). Looked up from germline, CDR1 is SQVTM and CDR2 is ANQGSEA. V lost 7 bases, J lost 1 base, and 16 bases lay in between. This CDR3 has 14 residues. CDR3 sequence (DNA): TGCAGCGCCCGGGGAGATGTAAGCCAAGAGACCCAGTACTTC. The encoded protein is CSARGDVSQETQYF.